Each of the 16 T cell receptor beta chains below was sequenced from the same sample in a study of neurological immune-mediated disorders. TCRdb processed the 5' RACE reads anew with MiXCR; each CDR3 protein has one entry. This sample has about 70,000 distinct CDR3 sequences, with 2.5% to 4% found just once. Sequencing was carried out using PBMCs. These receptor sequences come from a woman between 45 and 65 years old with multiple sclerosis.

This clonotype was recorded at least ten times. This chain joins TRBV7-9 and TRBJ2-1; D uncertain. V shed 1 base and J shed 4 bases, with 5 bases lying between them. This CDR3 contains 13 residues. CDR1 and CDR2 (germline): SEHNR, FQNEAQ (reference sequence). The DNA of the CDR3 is TGTGCCAGCAGCTTAGTGGGGTACAATGAGCAGTTCTTC. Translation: CASSLVGYNEQFF.

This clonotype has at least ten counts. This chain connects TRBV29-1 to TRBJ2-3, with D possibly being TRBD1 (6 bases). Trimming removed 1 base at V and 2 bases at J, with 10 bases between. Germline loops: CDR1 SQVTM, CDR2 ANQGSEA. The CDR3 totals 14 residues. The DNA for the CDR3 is TGCAGCGTTGAAGCGCGGACAGACACAGATACGCAGTATTTT. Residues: CSVEARTDTDTQYF.

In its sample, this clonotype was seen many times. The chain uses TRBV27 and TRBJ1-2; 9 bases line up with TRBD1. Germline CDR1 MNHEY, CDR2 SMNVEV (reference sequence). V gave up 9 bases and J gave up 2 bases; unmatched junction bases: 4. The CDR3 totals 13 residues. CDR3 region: CASGQGRNYGYTF. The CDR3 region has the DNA TGTGCCAGTGGACAGGGGAGAAACTATGGCTACACCTTC.

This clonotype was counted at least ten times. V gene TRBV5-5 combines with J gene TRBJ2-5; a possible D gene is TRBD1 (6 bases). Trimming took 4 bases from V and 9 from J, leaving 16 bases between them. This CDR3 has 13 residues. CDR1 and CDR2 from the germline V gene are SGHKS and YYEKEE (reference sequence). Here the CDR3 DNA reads TGTGCCAGCAGCCAGACTGCGTCAGGGGCCCAGTACTTC. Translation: CASSQTASGAQYF.

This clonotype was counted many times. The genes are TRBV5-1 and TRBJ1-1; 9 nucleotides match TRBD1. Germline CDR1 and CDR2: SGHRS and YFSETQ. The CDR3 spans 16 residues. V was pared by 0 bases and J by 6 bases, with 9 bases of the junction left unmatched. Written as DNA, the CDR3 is TGCGCCAGCAGCTTGGCCCCCGGACAGGGGATCCCTGAAGCTTTCTTT. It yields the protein CASSLAPGQGIPEAFF.

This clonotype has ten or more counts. In nucleotides, the CDR3 is TGCAGCGTTGAAGGGAAGTCAGATGGGAACACTGAAGCTTTCTTT. It is translated as CSVEGKSDGNTEAFF. The V call is TRBV29-1, the J call TRBJ1-1, with no clear D. This CDR3 is 15 amino acids long. Between the trimmed V and J ends, which lost 1 base and 1 base, there was a span of 13 bases. CDR1 is SQVTM, CDR2 ANQGSEA, per germline.

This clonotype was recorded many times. CDR3 coding DNA: TGTGCCAGCAGCTCAGAGGGCAGGGGGCTGGGTGGCTACACCTTC. Its translation: CASSSEGRGLGGYTF. The chain uses TRBV7-2 and TRBJ1-2; 8 positions match TRBD1. The CDR3 extends over 15 amino acids. CDR1 and CDR2 from the germline V gene are SGHTA and FQGNSA. Trimming cost V 4 bases and J 7 bases; bases outside gene matches: 11.

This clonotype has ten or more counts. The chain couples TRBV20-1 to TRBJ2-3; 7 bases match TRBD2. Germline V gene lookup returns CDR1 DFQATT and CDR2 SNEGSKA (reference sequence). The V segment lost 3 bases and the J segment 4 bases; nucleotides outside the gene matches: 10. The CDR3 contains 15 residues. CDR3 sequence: CSARSERGGSDTQYF. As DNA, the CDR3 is TGCAGTGCTAGGTCCGAGCGGGGTGGGTCAGATACGCAGTATTTT.

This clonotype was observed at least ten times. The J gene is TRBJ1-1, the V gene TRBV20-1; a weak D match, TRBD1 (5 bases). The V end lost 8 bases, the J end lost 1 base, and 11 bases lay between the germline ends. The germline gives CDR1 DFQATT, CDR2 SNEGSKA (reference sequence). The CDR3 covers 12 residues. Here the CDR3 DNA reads TGCAGTACGGAGGGGCGGAACACTGAAGCTTTCTTT. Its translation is CSTEGRNTEAFF.

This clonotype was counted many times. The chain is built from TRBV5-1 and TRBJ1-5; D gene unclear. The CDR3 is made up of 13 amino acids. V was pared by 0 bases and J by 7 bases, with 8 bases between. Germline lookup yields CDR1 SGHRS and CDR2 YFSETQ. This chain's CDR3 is CASSLASGQPQHF. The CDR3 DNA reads TGCGCCAGCAGCTTGGCTTCGGGCCAGCCCCAGCATTTT.

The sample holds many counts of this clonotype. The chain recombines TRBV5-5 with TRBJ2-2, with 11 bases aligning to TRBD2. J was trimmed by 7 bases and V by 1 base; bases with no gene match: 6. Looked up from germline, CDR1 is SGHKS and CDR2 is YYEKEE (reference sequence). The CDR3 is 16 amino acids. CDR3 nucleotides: TGTGCCAGCAGCTTGATTAGCGGGAGGGCGAGCGGGGAGCTGTTTTTT. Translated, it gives CASSLISGRASGELFF.

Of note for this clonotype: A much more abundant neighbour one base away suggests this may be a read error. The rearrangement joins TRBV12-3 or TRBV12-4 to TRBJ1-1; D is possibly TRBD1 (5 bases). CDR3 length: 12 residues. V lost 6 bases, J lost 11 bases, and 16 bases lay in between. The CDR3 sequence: CASRLDSRHAFF. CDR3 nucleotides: TGTGCCAGCAGACTCGACAGCCGACACGCTTTCTTT.

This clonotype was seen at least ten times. The CDR3 DNA sequence: TGCAGTGCTAGAAAAGCCTCCCTGGATACGCAGTATTTT. Translation gives CSARKASLDTQYF. The chain combines TRBV20-1 with TRBJ2-3; D is uncertain. V was pared by 2 bases and J by 6 bases, with 12 bases between. Per germline, CDR1 DFQATT and CDR2 SNEGSKA (reference sequence). The CDR3 totals 13 residues.

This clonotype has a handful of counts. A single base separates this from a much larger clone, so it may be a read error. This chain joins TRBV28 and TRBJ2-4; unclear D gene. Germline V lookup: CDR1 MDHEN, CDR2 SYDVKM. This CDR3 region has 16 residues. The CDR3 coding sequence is TGTGCCAGCAGTTTATGGCGACGATTAGCCAAAAAAATTCAGTACTTC. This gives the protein CASSLWRRLAKKIQYF.

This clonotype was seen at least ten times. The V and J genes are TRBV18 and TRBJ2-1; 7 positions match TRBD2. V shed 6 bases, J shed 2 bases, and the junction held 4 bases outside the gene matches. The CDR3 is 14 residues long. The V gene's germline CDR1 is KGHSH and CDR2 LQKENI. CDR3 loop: CASSPAGAYNEQFF. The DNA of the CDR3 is TGTGCCAGCTCGCCCGCGGGGGCCTACAATGAGCAGTTCTTC.

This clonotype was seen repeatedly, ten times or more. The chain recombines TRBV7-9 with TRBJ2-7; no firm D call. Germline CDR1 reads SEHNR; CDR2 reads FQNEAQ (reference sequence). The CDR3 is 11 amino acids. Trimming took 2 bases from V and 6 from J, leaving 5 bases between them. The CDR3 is CASSLTAEQYF. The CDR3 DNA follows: TGTGCCAGCAGCTTAACAGCCGAGCAGTACTTC.